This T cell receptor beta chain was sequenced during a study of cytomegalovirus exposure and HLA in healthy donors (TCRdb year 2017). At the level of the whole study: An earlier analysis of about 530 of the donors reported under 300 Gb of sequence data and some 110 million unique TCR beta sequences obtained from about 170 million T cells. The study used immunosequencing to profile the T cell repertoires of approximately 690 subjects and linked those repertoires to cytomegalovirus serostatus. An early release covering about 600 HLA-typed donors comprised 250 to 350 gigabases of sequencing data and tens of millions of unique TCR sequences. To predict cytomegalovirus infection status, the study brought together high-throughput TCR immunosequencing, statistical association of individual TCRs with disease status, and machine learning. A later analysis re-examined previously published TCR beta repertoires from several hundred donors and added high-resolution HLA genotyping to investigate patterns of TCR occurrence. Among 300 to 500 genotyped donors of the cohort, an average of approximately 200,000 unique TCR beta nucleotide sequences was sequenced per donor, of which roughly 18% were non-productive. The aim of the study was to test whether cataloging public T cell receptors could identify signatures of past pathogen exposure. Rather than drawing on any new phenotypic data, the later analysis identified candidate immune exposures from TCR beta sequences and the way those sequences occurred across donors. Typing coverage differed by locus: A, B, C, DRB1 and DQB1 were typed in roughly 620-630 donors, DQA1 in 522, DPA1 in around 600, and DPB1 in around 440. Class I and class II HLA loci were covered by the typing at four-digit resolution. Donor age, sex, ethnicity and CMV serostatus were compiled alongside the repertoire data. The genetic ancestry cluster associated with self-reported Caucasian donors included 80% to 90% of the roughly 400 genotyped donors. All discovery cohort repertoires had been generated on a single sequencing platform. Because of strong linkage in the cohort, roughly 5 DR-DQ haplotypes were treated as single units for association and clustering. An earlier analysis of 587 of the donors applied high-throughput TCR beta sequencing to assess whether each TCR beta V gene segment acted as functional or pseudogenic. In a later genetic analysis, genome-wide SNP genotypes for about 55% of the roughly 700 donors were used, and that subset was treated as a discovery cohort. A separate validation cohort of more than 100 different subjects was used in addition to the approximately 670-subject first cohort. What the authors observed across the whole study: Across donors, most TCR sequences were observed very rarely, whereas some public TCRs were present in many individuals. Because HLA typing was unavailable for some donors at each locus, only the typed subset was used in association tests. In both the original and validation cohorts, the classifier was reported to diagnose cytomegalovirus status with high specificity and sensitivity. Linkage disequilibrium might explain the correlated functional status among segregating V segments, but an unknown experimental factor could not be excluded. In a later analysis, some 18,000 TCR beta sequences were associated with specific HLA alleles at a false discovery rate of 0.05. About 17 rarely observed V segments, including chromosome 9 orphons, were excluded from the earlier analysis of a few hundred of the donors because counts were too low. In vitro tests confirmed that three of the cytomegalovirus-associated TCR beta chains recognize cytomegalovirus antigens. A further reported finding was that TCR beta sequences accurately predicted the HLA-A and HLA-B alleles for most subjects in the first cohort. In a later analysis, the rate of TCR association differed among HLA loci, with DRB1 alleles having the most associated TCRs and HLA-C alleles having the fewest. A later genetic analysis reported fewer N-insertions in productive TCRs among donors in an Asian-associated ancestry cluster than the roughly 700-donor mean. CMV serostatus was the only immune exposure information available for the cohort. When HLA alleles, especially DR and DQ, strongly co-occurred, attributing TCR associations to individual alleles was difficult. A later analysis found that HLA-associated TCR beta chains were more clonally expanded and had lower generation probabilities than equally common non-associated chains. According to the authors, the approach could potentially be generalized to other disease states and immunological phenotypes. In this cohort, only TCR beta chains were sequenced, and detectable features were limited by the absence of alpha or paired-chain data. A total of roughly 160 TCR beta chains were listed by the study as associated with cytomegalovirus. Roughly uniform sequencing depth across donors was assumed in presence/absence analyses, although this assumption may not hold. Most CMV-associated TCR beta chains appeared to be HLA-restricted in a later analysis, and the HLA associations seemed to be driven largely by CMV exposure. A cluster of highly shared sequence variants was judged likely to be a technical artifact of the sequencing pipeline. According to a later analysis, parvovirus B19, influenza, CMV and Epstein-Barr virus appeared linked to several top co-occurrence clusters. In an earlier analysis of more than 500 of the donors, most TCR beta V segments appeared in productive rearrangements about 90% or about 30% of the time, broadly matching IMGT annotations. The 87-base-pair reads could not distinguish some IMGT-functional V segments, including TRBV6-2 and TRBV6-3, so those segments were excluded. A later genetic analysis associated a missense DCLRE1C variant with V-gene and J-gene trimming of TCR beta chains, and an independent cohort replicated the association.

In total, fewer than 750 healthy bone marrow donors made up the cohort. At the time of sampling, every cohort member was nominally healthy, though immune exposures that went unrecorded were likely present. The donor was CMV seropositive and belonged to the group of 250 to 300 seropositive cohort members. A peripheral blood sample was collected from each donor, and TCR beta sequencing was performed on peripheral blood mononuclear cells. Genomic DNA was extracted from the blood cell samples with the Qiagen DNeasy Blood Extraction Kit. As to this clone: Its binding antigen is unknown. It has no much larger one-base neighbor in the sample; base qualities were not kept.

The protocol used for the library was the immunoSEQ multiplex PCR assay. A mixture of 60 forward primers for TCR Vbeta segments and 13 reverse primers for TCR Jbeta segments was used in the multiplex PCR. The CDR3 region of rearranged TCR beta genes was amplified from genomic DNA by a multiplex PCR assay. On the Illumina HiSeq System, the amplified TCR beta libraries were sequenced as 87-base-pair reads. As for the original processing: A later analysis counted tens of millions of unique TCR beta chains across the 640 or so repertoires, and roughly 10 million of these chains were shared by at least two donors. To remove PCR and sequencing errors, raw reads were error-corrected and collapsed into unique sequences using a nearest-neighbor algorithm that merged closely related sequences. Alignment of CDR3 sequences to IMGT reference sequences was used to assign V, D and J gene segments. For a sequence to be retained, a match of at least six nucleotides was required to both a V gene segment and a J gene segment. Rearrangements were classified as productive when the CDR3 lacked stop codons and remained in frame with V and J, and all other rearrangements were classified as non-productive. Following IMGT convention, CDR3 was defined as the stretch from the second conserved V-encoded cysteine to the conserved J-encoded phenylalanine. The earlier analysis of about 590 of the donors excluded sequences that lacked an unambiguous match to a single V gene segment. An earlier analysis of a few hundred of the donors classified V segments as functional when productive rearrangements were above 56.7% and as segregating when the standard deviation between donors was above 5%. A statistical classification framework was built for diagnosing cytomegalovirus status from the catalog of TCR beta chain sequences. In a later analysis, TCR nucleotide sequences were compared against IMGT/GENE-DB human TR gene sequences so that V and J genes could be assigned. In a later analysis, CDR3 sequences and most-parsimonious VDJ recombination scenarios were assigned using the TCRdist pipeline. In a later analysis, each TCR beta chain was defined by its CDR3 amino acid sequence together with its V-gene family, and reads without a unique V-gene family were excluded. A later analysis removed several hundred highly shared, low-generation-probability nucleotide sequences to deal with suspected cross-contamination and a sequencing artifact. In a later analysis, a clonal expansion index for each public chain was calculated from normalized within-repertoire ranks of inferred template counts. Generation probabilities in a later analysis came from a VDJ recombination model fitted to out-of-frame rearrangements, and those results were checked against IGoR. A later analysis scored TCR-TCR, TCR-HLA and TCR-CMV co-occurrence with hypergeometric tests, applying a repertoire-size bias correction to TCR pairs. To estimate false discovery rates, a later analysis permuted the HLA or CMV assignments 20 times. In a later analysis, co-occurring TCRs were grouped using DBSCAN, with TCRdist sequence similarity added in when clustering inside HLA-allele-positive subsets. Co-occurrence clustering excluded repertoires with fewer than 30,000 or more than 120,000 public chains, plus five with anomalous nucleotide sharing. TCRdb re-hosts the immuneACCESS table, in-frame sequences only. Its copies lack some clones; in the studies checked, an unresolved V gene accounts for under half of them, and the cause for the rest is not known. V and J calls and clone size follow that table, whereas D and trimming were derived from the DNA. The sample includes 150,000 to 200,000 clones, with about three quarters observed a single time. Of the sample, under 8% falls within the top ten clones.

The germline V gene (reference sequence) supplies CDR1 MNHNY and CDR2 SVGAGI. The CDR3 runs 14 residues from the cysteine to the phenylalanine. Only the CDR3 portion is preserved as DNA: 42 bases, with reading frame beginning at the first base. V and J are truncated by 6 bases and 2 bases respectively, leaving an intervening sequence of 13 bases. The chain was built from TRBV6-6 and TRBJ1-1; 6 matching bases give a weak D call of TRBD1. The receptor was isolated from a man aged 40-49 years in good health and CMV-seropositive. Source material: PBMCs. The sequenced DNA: TGTGCCAGCAGAAAAGGGGGGGGAAACACTGAAGCTTTCTTT. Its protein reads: CASRKGGGNTEAFF.